The 20 T cell receptor beta chains in this list originate from one sample, sequenced in a study of metastatic and nonmetastatic thyroid tumors. Each patient went into thyroid surgery without having received any treatment. TCRdb reprocessed the PCR reads via MiXCR. The sample gives about 40,000 clones, about 17% of which show up once; 9.9% is in the top ten. The specimen sequenced was tumor tissue. Receptor source: a female donor with papillary thyroid cancer or a benign thyroid nodule (not recorded which). Some clones in this sample may be carry-over from other donors' samples.

This clone appeared many times. The rearrangement joins TRBV12-3 or TRBV12-4 to TRBJ2-5, with 7 bases that match TRBD2. This CDR3 comprises 14 residues. The V segment lost 5 bases and the J segment 5 bases; nucleotides outside the gene matches: 8. CDR3 in DNA: TGTGCCAGCAGTCCCGTTGGGGAGGGGGAGACCCAGTACTTC. This codes for CASSPVGEGETQYF.

This clone occurred many times. In the same sample, other DNA sequences code for this CDR3. V and J are TRBV27 and TRBJ2-5; perhaps TRBD2 as D (6 bases). V was shortened by 5 bases and J by 3 bases, with 10 bases between the two germline ends. Germline CDR1 is MNHEY and CDR2 is SMNVEV (reference sequence). The CDR3 consists of 13 residues. CDR3 DNA sequence: TGTGCCAGCAGTCCGACTAGGAAAGAGACCCAGTACTTC. Protein sequence: CASSPTRKETQYF.

Remarks on this clone: One end of the junction varies from germline; a read error may be responsible. This chain links TRBV20-1 with TRBJ1-5; 9 bases align to TRBD1. CDR3 size: 14 residues. Germline CDR1 DFQATT, CDR2 SNEGSKA (reference sequence). Here the CDR3 DNA reads TGTAGTGCTATAGAAAACAGGGGGCGGCAGCCCCAGCATTTT. This translates into CSAIENRGRQPQHF.

In its sample, this clone was seen many times. The gene calls are TRBV5-5 and TRBJ1-1, with D maybe TRBD1 (6 bases). CDR1 is SGHKS and CDR2 is YYEKEE in the germline V gene (reference sequence). Trimming shortened V by 2 bases and J by 7 bases, and 15 bases separated the two germline ends. The CDR3 spans 14 residues. CDR3: CASSLLGGLDEAFF. The CDR3 region has the DNA TGTGCCAGCAGCTTACTAGGGGGACTCGATGAAGCTTTCTTT.

This clone appeared many times. The chain joins TRBV2 to TRBJ2-6; possibly TRBD1 for D (6 bases). V gave up 7 bases and J gave up 0 bases, with 10 bases separating them. The V gene's germline CDR1 is SNHLY and CDR2 FYNNEI. The CDR3 covers 15 residues. The CDR3 loop is CASTGQLSGANVLTF. In nucleotides, the CDR3 is TGTGCCAGCACCGGACAGCTCTCTGGGGCCAACGTCCTGACTTTC.

This chain connects TRBV5-1 to TRBJ2-7; D unclear. CDR3 size: 13 residues. CDR1 is SGHRS and CDR2 is YFSETQ in the germline V gene. V was trimmed by 0 bases and J by 0 bases, leaving 4 bases between them. CDR3 sequence (DNA): TGCGCCAGCAGCTTGGTGGTCTCCTACGAGCAGTACTTC. This codes for CASSLVVSYEQYF.

This chain links TRBV9 with TRBJ1-2, with D uncertain. Trimming shortened V by 4 bases and J by 6 bases, and 19 bases separated the two germline ends. Germline loops: CDR1 SGDLS, CDR2 YYNGEE. CDR3 length equals 15 residues. CDR3 sequence reads: CASSTSIERTNGYTF. The DNA for the CDR3 is TGTGCCAGCAGCACAAGTATTGAGAGGACGAATGGCTACACCTTC.

This clone occurred many times. The chain carries TRBV20-1 and TRBJ2-1; no clear D. Germline V gene data show CDR1 as DFQATT and CDR2 as SNEGSKA (reference sequence). This CDR3 contains 16 residues. Deletions cut 0 bases from V and 0 bases from J, with 12 bases between. For the CDR3, the DNA is TGCAGTGCTAGAGATCCGGCCGTTAGCTCCTACAATGAGCAGTTCTTC. This translates into CSARDPAVSSYNEQFF.

The CDR3 region is CASSSMEQAYGYTF. Here the CDR3 DNA reads TGTGCCAGCAGCTCCATGGAGCAGGCCTATGGCTACACCTTC. This rearrangement joins TRBV9 to TRBJ1-2; no definite D call. Germline CDR1 reads SGDLS; CDR2 reads YYNGEE. V gave up 4 bases and J gave up 4 bases, with 14 bases separating them. This CDR3 spans 14 amino acids. Full variable domain (remainder filled in from reference TRBV9 and TRBJ1-2): DSGVTQTPKHLITATGQRVTLRCSPRSGDLSVYWYQQSLDQGLQFLIQYYNGEERAKGNILERFSAQQFPDLHSELNLSSLELGDSALYFCASSSMEQAYGYTFGSGTRLTVV.

Concerning this clone: A read error may account for a junction end that differs from germline. The genes are TRBV28 and TRBJ1-2; D may be TRBD1 (5 bases). From germline, CDR1 is MDHEN and CDR2 SYDVKM. This CDR3 has 18 amino acids. The CDR3 is CASSLSGGWIGGPYVYTF. As DNA, the CDR3 is TGTGCCAGCAGTTTATCAGGCGGGTGGATTGGGGGACCTTATGTCTACACCTTC.

The chain joins TRBV7-2 to TRBJ1-2; D is uncertain. CDR3 length equals 14 residues. CDR1 is SGHTA, CDR2 FQGNSA, per germline. Trimming left V 1 base short and J 2 bases short, with 8 bases between. As DNA, the CDR3 is TGTGCCAGCAGCTTAGGCATGTGCAACTATGGCTACACCTTC. Encoded protein: CASSLGMCNYGYTF.

This clone was counted many times. This chain links TRBV15 with TRBJ2-5, with 8 bases that match TRBD1. V lost 4 bases, J lost 4 bases, and 11 bases stayed unmatched. The CDR3 runs 16 residues. Germline values: CDR1 LNHNV, CDR2 YYDKDF (reference sequence). In nucleotides, the CDR3 is TGTGCCACCAGCATAGGACAGGGACATGGGACAGAGACCCAGTACTTC. This sequence encodes CATSIGQGHGTETQYF. Supplemented by reference TRBV15 and TRBJ2-5, the full variable domain reads DAMVIQNPRYQVTQFGKPVTLSCSQTLNHNVMYWYQQKSSQAPKLLFHYYDKDFNNEADTPDNFQSRRPNTSFCFLDIRSPGLGDTAMYLCATSIGQGHGTETQYFGPGTRLLVL.

This clone was seen repeatedly, ten times or more. The chain joins TRBV12-3 or TRBV12-4 to TRBJ1-4, with 7 bases fitting TRBD1. V trimming: 6 bases; J trimming: 4 bases; junction bases outside the gene matches: 5. CDR3 length: 14 residues. The CDR3 sequence is CASSPRDSNEKLFF. The CDR3 DNA is TGTGCCAGCAGCCCCAGGGACAGTAATGAAAAACTGTTTTTT.

In its sample, this clone was seen many times. The chain carries TRBV11-2 and TRBJ2-3; TRBD2 is a possible D gene (6 bases). The CDR3 runs to 16 residues. V lost 3 bases to trimming and J lost 2 bases, with 15 bases between them. Per germline, CDR1 SGHAT and CDR2 FQNNGV. The CDR3 DNA follows: TGTGCCAGCAGCTTCAAGCCAAGCGGGTTCACAGATACGCAGTATTTT. It translates to CASSFKPSGFTDTQYF.

This clone was recorded many times. The chain employs TRBV29-1 and TRBJ2-1; 8 positions match TRBD1. The germline CDR1 and CDR2 sequences are SQVTM and ANQGSEA. The ends lost 7 bases at V and 8 bases at J; junction bases unmatched: 7. There are 12 residues in the CDR3. The CDR3, as DNA: TGCAGCGCAGGACAGGGTTTGCATGAGCAGTTCTTC. It specifies CSAGQGLHEQFF.

The table lists this clone with many counts. The chain employs TRBV4-3 and TRBJ2-3, with D unclear. Trimming removed 2 bases at V and 0 bases at J, with 9 bases between. The germline CDR1 and CDR2 sequences are LGHNA and YSLEER. The CDR3 totals 15 residues. The CDR3 reads CASSQFISSTDTQYF. CDR3 sequence (DNA): TGCGCCAGCAGCCAATTCATATCTAGCACAGATACGCAGTATTTT.

In its sample, this clone was seen many times. The rearrangement joins TRBV7-6 to TRBJ2-1; D is uncertain. The CDR3 consists of 15 residues. CDR1 SGHVS and CDR2 FNYEAQ come from the germline V gene. Trimming took off 2 bases at V and 0 bases at J, with 8 bases between the two ends. CDR3 sequence reads: CASSLQGSSYNEQFF. DNA of the CDR3: TGTGCCAGCAGCTTACAAGGAAGCTCCTACAATGAGCAGTTCTTC.

This clone was seen many times. The chain carries TRBV20-1 and TRBJ2-7, with D tentatively TRBD2 (6 bases). Germline V gene sequence: CDR1 DFQATT, CDR2 SNEGSKA (reference sequence). The CDR3 length is 13 residues. V lost 3 bases and J lost 2, with 11 bases in between. The CDR3 sequence is CSASRDLTYEQYF. The CDR3 DNA reads as TGCAGTGCTAGTAGGGACTTAACCTACGAGCAGTACTTC.

This clone was detected a few times. This clone may be a read error of a much larger clone one base away. CDR3 region: CASSWYTYTEAFF. The DNA of the CDR3 is TGTGCCAGCAGCTGGTACACTTATACTGAAGCTTTCTTT. This chain links TRBV5-5 with TRBJ1-1; D gene unclear. This CDR3 has 13 residues. Germline lookup yields CDR1 SGHKS and CDR2 YYEKEE (reference sequence). Trimming stripped 3 bases from V and 5 bases from J, with 11 bases between.

This clone was seen repeatedly, ten times or more. The same CDR3 can be traced to other DNA sequences in this sample. The chain combines TRBV6-9 with TRBJ2-5; the D call may be TRBD1 or TRBD2 (5 bases each). The germline V and J ends were trimmed by 5 bases and 1 base, with 11 bases remaining between them. From germline, CDR1 is MNHGY and CDR2 SVAAGI. CDR3 size: 14 residues. The CDR3 DNA is TGTGCCAGCAGTAAACAGGACTTCCAAGAGACCCAGTACTTC. Its protein is CASSKQDFQETQYF.